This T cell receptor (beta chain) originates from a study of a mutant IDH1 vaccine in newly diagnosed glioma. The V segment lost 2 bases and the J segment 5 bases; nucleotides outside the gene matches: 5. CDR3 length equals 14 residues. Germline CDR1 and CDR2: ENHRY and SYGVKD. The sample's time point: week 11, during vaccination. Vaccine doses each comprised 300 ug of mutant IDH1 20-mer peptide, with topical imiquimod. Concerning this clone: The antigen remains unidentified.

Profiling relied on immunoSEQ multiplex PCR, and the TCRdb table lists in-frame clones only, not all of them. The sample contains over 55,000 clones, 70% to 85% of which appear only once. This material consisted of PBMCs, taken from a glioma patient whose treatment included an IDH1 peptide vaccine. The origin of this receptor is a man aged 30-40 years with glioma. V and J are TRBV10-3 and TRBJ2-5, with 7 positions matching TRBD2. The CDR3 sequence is CAISEPLGGETQYF. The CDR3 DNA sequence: TGTGCCATCAGTGAGCCTCTCGGGGGGGAGACCCAGTACTTC.